These T cell receptor beta chains were read from a single sample in a study of blood T cell repertoires in COVID-19. Repertoires were generated with immunoSEQ multiplex PCR, while TCRdb's copy carries only in-frame clones and drops some. Seen here are over 70,000 clones, around four fifths observed once, and the top ten hold around 9.4%. Source material: peripheral blood. The receptors originated from a woman over 75 with acute or convalescent COVID-19. Each CDR3 is given with its conserved first and last residue. D genes are given only for firm matches. Some rows have no size entry. The others give once, few or many, or a class for an expanded clone.

V: TRBV19; D: TRBD1; size: .; J: TRBJ1-2; CDR3: CASTGTGVDYGYTF; DNA: TGTGCCAGTACCGGGACAGGGGTGGACTATGGCTACACCTTC
V: TRBV28; D: .; size: .; J: TRBJ1-1; CDR3: CASSLPDRGTEAFF; DNA: TGTGCCAGCAGCCTTCCGGATCGAGGCACTGAAGCTTTCTTT
V: TRBV6-2/TRBV6-3; D: .; size: .; J: TRBJ2-1; CDR3: CASSFNSGQFF; DNA: TGTGCCAGCAGTTTCAACAGTGGGCAGTTCTTC
V: TRBV10-3; D: .; size: .; J: TRBJ1-1; CDR3: CAIRAGDTEAFF; DNA: TGTGCCATCAGGGCAGGGGACACTGAAGCTTTCTTT
V: TRBV18; D: TRBD2; size: few; J: TRBJ2-1; CDR3: CASSPPLLAGGRGEQFF; DNA: TGTGCCAGCTCACCACCCCTACTAGCGGGGGGAAGGGGTGAGCAGTTCTTC
V: TRBV28; D: .; size: .; J: TRBJ2-7; CDR3: CASSPIERTSYEQYF; DNA: TGTGCCAGCAGTCCCATTGAGCGGACTTCCTACGAGCAGTACTTC
V: TRBV7-9; D: .; size: .; J: TRBJ1-2; CDR3: CASSQHEDYGYTF; DNA: TGTGCCAGCAGCCAACATGAGGACTATGGCTACACCTTC
V: TRBV5-6; D: .; size: once; J: TRBJ1-5; CDR3: CASSTRRSLQSSQPQHF; DNA: TGTGCCAGCAGCACCCGGAGGTCGCTACAATCAAGTCAGCCCCAGCATTTT
V: TRBV5-1; D: .; size: .; J: TRBJ2-6; CDR3: CASSAQGAGANVLTF; DNA: TGCGCCAGCTCGGCCCAAGGGGCTGGGGCCAACGTCCTGACTTTC
V: TRBV10-1; D: TRBD1; size: .; J: TRBJ1-5; CDR3: CPGVELAGQDNDQPQHF; DNA: TGCCCCGGCGTGGAACTGGCGGGACAGGATAATGATCAGCCCCAGCATTTT
V: TRBV19; D: .; size: .; J: TRBJ2-7; CDR3: CASSIQVSPLYEQYF; DNA: TGTGCCAGTAGTATACAGGTCTCACCCCTTTACGAGCAGTACTTC
V: TRBV24-1; D: .; size: .; J: TRBJ1-5; CDR3: CATSNSPEPQHF; DNA: TGTGCCACCAGTAATTCGCCGGAGCCCCAGCATTTT
V: TRBV6-5; D: .; size: .; J: TRBJ1-2; CDR3: CASHTGLYGYTF; DNA: TGTGCCAGCCATACAGGGTTATATGGCTACACCTTC
V: TRBV5-1; D: .; size: .; J: TRBJ1-2; CDR3: CASSFRVDYGYTF; DNA: TGCGCCAGCAGCTTCCGAGTCGACTATGGCTACACCTTC
V: TRBV19; D: TRBD2; size: .; J: TRBJ2-3; CDR3: CASSMTSVTDTQYF; DNA: TGTGCCAGTAGTATGACTAGCGTCACAGATACGCAGTATTTT
V: TRBV4-1; D: TRBD2; size: .; J: TRBJ2-2; CDR3: CASSLPGLRTGELFF; DNA: TGCGCCAGCAGCCTCCCGGGACTACGGACCGGGGAGCTGTTTTTT
V: TRBV7-9; D: .; size: .; J: TRBJ2-3; CDR3: CASSPAGQGRGTQYF; DNA: TGTGCCAGCAGCCCCGCGGGGCAGGGGAGGGGTACGCAGTATTTT
V: TRBV6-5; D: TRBD1; size: .; J: TRBJ2-2; CDR3: CASGPGTANTGELFF; DNA: TGTGCCAGCGGCCCCGGGACAGCGAACACCGGGGAGCTGTTTTTT
V: TRBV5-1; D: .; size: .; J: TRBJ1-1; CDR3: CASSFGPGNLNTEAFF; DNA: TGCGCCAGCAGCTTTGGACCAGGGAACCTCAACACTGAAGCTTTCTTT
V: TRBV6-5; D: .; size: .; J: TRBJ2-1; CDR3: CASSFTRSSYNEQFF; DNA: TGTGCCAGCAGTTTTACTCGAAGCTCCTACAATGAGCAGTTCTTC
V: TRBV28; D: TRBD2; size: .; J: TRBJ2-3; CDR3: CASTLNQGLAGSRDTQYF; DNA: TGTGCCAGCACCCTTAACCAGGGACTAGCGGGAAGTCGAGATACGCAGTATTTT
V: TRBV9; D: TRBD1; size: .; J: TRBJ2-5; CDR3: CASSVRGGRSETQYF; DNA: TGTGCCAGCAGCGTGAGAGGGGGCAGATCAGAGACCCAGTACTTC
V: TRBV19; D: TRBD2; size: .; J: TRBJ2-5; CDR3: CASSTSGRGWNQETQYF; DNA: TGTGCCAGTAGTACTAGCGGGAGAGGGTGGAACCAAGAGACCCAGTACTTC
V: TRBV11-2; D: TRBD1; size: .; J: TRBJ1-1; CDR3: CASSLFGTGGTEAFF; DNA: TGTGCCAGCAGTCTTTTTGGGACAGGGGGGACTGAAGCTTTCTTT
V: TRBV6-4; D: TRBD2; size: .; J: TRBJ2-3; CDR3: CASSESGGFTDTQYF; DNA: TGTGCCAGCAGTGAGTCGGGAGGATTCACAGATACGCAGTATTTT
V: TRBV6-5; D: .; size: .; J: TRBJ1-1; CDR3: CASSYWTEMNTEAFF; DNA: TGTGCCAGCAGTTACTGGACAGAAATGAACACTGAAGCTTTCTTT
V: TRBV6-4; D: TRBD2; size: once; J: TRBJ2-7; CDR3: CASSDLTSGGEEGYEQYF; DNA: TGTGCCAGCAGTGACCTAACTAGCGGGGGGGAGGAAGGCTACGAGCAGTACTTC
V: TRBV29-1; D: TRBD2; size: .; J: TRBJ2-4; CDR3: CSGTTSGGAKNIQYF; DNA: TGCAGCGGGACGACTAGCGGGGGAGCCAAAAACATTCAGTACTTC
V: TRBV4-3; D: .; size: .; J: TRBJ2-7; CDR3: CASSRIRVVPFHEQYF; DNA: TGCGCCAGCAGCCGCATCCGGGTCGTGCCTTTCCACGAGCAGTACTTC
V: TRBV10-2; D: .; size: .; J: TRBJ2-4; CDR3: CASGGTNGVIQYF; DNA: TGCGCCAGCGGGGGGACGAATGGAGTTATTCAGTACTTC